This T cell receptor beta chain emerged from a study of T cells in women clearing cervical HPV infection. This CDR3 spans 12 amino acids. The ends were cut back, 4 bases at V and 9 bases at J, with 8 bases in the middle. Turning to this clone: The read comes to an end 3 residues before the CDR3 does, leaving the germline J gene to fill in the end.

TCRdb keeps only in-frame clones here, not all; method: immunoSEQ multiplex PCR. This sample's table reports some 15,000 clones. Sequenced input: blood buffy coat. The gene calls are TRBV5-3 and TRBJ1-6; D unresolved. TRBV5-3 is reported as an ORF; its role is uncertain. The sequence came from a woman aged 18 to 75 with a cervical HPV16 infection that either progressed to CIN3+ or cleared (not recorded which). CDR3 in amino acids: CARSRNSSPLHF. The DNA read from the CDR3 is TGTGCCAGAAGCCGCAATAGTTCACCC.